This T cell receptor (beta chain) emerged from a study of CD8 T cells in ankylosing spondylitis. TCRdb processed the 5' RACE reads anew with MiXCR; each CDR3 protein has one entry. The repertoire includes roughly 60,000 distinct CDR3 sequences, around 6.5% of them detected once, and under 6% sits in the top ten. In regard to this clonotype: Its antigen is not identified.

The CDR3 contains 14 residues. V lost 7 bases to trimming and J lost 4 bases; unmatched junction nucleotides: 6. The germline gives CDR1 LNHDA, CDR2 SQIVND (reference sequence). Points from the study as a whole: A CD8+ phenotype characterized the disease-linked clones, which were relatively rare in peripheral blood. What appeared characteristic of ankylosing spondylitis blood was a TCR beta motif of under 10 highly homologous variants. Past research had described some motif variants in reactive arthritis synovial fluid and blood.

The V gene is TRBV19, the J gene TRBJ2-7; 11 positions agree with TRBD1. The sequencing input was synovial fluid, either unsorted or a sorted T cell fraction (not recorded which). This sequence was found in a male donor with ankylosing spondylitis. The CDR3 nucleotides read TGTGCCAGTAAAGGACAGGGGGCGCCTTACGAGCAGTACTTC. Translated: CASKGQGAPYEQYF.